This T cell receptor (beta chain) was sequenced during a study of shared clonotypes between healthy human individuals. At the level of the study: CD4 naive and CD4 memory each took three plates per donor, while CD8 naive took two and CD8 memory one.

The method was immunoSEQ multiplex PCR; TCRdb's version includes in-frame clones alone and lacks a portion of them. The table shows approximately 980,000 clones, with around three quarters occurring only once. Study results and caveats: Across a handful of donors, naive CD4 shared roughly 5%, naive CD8 around 3.8%, memory CD4 about 2.4%, memory CD8 around 0.36%. What naive subsets generally showed was a larger estimated richness than memory subsets showed.

This clone showed up just a few times. Its target is unknown. A junction end diverges from the germline sequence, so it may reflect a read error. The receptor was isolated from a man in his late teens or twenties in good health. Sample: memory CD4+ T cells sorted from blood. Subset in this sample: CD45RA-negative fraction.

The DNA for the CDR3 is TGCGCCAGCAGCTTTCGACAGGGGGTGTACACTGAGCAGTTCTTC. This encodes CASSFRQGVYTEQFF. This chain joins TRBV5-1 and TRBJ2-1; 9 positions agree with TRBD1. The CDR3 is 15 residues long. Germline-derived CDR1 and CDR2 are SGHRS and YFSETQ.